The 30 T cell receptor beta chains below all came from one sample that was sequenced in a study of blood T cell repertoires in COVID-19. Data came from immunoSEQ multiplex PCR; TCRdb stores just in-frame clones and leaves some out. The table has more than 400,000 clones, less than 95% seen once; the top ten hold 0.55% to 0.75%. The sample comprised PBMCs or T cells enriched from blood (not recorded which). The receptors stem from a man between 18 and 35 years old who had recovered from COVID-19.

The V call is TRBV6-6, the J call TRBJ1-1; 7 bases align to TRBD1. The CDR3 contains 11 residues. V lost 6 bases and J lost 8; bases outside the gene matches: 3. CDR1 and CDR2 (germline): MNHNY, SVGAGI (reference sequence). The CDR3 DNA reads TGTGCCAGCAGGGGGACAGCCGAAGCTTTCTTT. Its translation: CASRGTAEAFF.

The chain couples TRBV27 to TRBJ1-5; no firm D call. The CDR3 sequence is 13 residues long. V was cut by 2 bases and J by 4 bases, with 6 bases left in between. Germline lookup yields CDR1 MNHEY and CDR2 SMNVEV (reference sequence). In nucleotides, the CDR3 is TGTGCCAGCAGTTTAAACGGGAATCAGCCCCAGCATTTT. It yields the protein CASSLNGNQPQHF.

V is TRBV9 and J is TRBJ1-3, with D hard to call. CDR1 is SGDLS and CDR2 is YYNGEE in the germline V gene. The V end was cut by 0 bases, the J end by 2 bases, with 9 bases between. CDR3 length: 15 residues. CDR3 bases: TGTGCCAGCAGCGTAGGGGCCGACCCTGGAAACACCATATATTTT. The encoded protein is CASSVGADPGNTIYF.

V is TRBV27 and J is TRBJ1-5; no definite D call. CDR3 length: 13 amino acids. Trimming took off 5 bases at V and 3 bases at J, with 8 bases between the two ends. Germline V gene data show CDR1 as MNHEY and CDR2 as SMNVEV (reference sequence). Here the CDR3 reads CASSPRFNQPQHF. The CDR3 DNA is TGTGCCAGCAGTCCTAGATTCAATCAGCCCCAGCATTTT.

This clone showed up just once. The chain couples TRBV5-4 to TRBJ1-2, with a weak D call TRBD1 (6 bases). Germline lookup yields CDR1 SGHNT and CDR2 YYREEE (reference sequence). The CDR3 has 13 residues. V was clipped by 1 base and J by 8 bases, with 12 bases between them. In DNA form, the CDR3 reads TGTGCCAGCAGCTTGCAGGGACAACGGGGCTACACCTTC. Protein sequence: CASSLQGQRGYTF. The full variable domain, with the rest looked up from reference TRBV5-4 and TRBJ1-2, is ETGVTQSPTHLIKTRGQQVTLRCSSQSGHNTVSWYQQALGQGPQFIFQYYREEENGRGNFPPRFSGLQFPNYSSELNVNALELDDSALYLCASSLQGQRGYTFGSGTRLTVV.

J is TRBJ2-7 and V is TRBV18; TRBD1 agrees at 7 bases. Germline V gene data show CDR1 as KGHSH and CDR2 as LQKENI. The CDR3 extends over 15 amino acids. V gave up 3 bases and J gave up 5 bases; unmatched junction bases: 10. The CDR3 region is CASSPGETGRHEQYF. The DNA for the CDR3 is TGTGCCAGCTCACCCGGGGAGACAGGGCGCCACGAGCAGTACTTC. Full variable domain (missing parts from reference TRBV18 and TRBJ2-7): NAGVMQNPRHLVRRRGQEARLRCSPMKGHSHVYWYRQLPEEGLKFMVYLQKENIIDESGMPKERFSAEFPKEGPSILRIQQVVRGDSAAYFCASSPGETGRHEQYFGPGTRLTVT.

This chain uses TRBV18 with TRBJ2-7; unclear D gene. V shed 1 base and J shed 3 bases, with 19 bases lying between them. The CDR3 has 17 amino acids. Germline lookup yields CDR1 KGHSH and CDR2 LQKENI. The CDR3 sequence: CASSPLAAAGSYYEQYF. The CDR3 nucleotides read TGTGCCAGCTCACCACTGGCCGCAGCAGGTTCATACTACGAGCAGTACTTC.

This chain links TRBV10-3 with TRBJ2-1, with D unclear. Trimming pared 2 bases from V and 5 bases from J, leaving 10 bases between. CDR1 and CDR2 (germline): ENHRY, SYGVKD. The CDR3 runs 14 residues. The CDR3 reads CAISEENRDNEQFF. The CDR3 DNA follows: TGTGCCATCAGTGAGGAGAACAGAGACAATGAGCAGTTCTTC.

Many counts were recorded for this clone. This chain connects TRBV7-9 to TRBJ1-1; weak D call: TRBD1 (6 bases). This CDR3 is built from 15 residues. V lost 2 bases and J 2 bases, leaving 12 bases between the germline ends. Germline lookup yields CDR1 SEHNR and CDR2 FQNEAQ (reference sequence). The CDR3: CASSLTQGRNTEAFF. The CDR3, as DNA: TGTGCCAGCAGCTTAACGCAGGGGCGCAACACTGAAGCTTTCTTT. Full variable domain (missing parts from reference TRBV7-9 and TRBJ1-1): DTGVSQNPRHKITKRGQNVTFRCDPISEHNRLYWYRQTLGQGPEFLTYFQNEAQLEKSRLLSDRFSAERPKGSFSTLEIQRTEQGDSAMYLCASSLTQGRNTEAFFGQGTRLTVV.

The chain has TRBV21-1 and TRBJ2-2; no DNA check was done on the table's D call, TRBD1. TRBV21-1 counts as a pseudogene. This CDR3 has 17 residues. The CDR3 here is CASSKTTGTANTGELFF. CDR3 nucleotides: TGTGCCAGCAGTAAGACGACAGGGACGGCGAACACCGGGGAGCTGTTTTTT.

This chain joins TRBV15 and TRBJ2-7, with 8 bases fitting TRBD2. This CDR3 has 15 residues. The V gene's germline CDR1 is LNHNV and CDR2 YYDKDF (reference sequence). V was pared by 2 bases and J by 2 bases, with 5 bases of the junction left unmatched. The CDR3 DNA reads TGTGCCACCAGCAGATCAACTAGCGGAGCCTACGAGCAGTACTTC. It codes for CATSRSTSGAYEQYF.

The V gene is TRBV5-1, the J gene TRBJ2-1; 8 bases map to TRBD1. The CDR3 consists of 14 residues. CDR1 and CDR2 (germline): SGHRS, YFSETQ. The V and J ends lost 0 bases and 9 bases, in that order; junction bases with no gene match: 5. The CDR3 sequence is CASSLGDRGGEQFF. Written as DNA, the CDR3 is TGCGCCAGCAGCTTGGGTGACAGGGGTGGTGAGCAGTTCTTC.

This clone was seen once. CDR3 sequence: CASSQPTGGEQYF. CDR3 sequence (DNA): TGCGCCAGCAGCCAACCTACGGGGGGCGAGCAGTACTTC. The chain recombines TRBV4-1 with TRBJ2-7, with TRBD2 matching 7 bases. In germline, CDR1 is MGHRA, CDR2 YSYEKL. Unmatched junction bases numbered 4, after V lost 2 bases and J lost 6 bases. CDR3 length: 13 residues.

As DNA, the CDR3 is TGTGCCAGCAGACATACAGGGCCCTCCTTAGGAGATACGCAGTATTTT. This encodes CASRHTGPSLGDTQYF. The V gene is TRBV2, the J gene TRBJ2-3; perhaps TRBD1 as D (6 bases). Per the germline V gene, CDR1 is SNHLY and CDR2 is FYNNEI. CDR3 length: 16 residues. Trimming took off 6 bases at V and 5 bases at J, with 21 bases between the two ends. Looking up the rest from reference TRBV2 and TRBJ2-3 gives the full variable domain: EPEVTQTPSHQVTQMGQEVILRCVPISNHLYFYWYRQILGQKVEFLVSFYNNEISEKSEIFDDQFSVERPDGSNFTLKIRSTKLEDSAMYFCASRHTGPSLGDTQYFGPGTRLTVL.

This chain joins TRBV10-3 and TRBJ2-3; unclear D gene. This CDR3 comprises 13 residues. V dropped 2 bases and J dropped 0 bases, with 3 bases sitting between them. Germline lookup yields CDR1 ENHRY and CDR2 SYGVKD. The DNA for the CDR3 is TGTGCCATCAGTGAGACAAGCACAGATACGCAGTATTTT. Protein: CAISETSTDTQYF.

The rearrangement links TRBV2 to TRBJ1-1, with 7 bases that match TRBD1. J lost 11 bases, V lost 6 bases, and 15 bases had no gene match. The germline CDR1 and CDR2 sequences are SNHLY and FYNNEI. The CDR3 has 14 residues. The CDR3 DNA reads TGTGCCAGCAGGGTTATGGGACAGACCCCCGGGGCTTTCTTT. Translating gives CASRVMGQTPGAFF.

The V call is TRBV6-5, the J call TRBJ1-2; 11 bases are a match to TRBD1. This CDR3 is built from 13 residues. Germline CDR1 is MNHEY and CDR2 is SVGAGI. J was trimmed by 8 bases and V by 6 bases; bases with no gene match: 5. In DNA, the CDR3 is TGTGCCAGCAGCCGCGGACAGGGGGCCGGCTACACCTTC. It yields the protein CASSRGQGAGYTF.

The chain joins TRBV5-1 to TRBJ1-1; 9 nucleotides align to TRBD1. The CDR3 extends over 16 amino acids. With 3 bases clipped from V and 5 bases from J, the junction kept 11 bases outside the gene matches. Germline assignment: CDR1 SGHRS and CDR2 YFSETQ. The CDR3: CASSSFTGGLGTEAFF. The CDR3 coding sequence is TGCGCCAGCAGCTCCTTTACAGGGGGCCTCGGTACTGAAGCTTTCTTT.

The chain employs TRBV3-1 (or the pseudogene TRBV3-2) and TRBJ2-1; D gene uncertain. CDR3 length: 17 residues. CDR1 LGHDT and CDR2 YNNKEL come from the germline V gene (reference sequence). V was trimmed by 0 bases and J by 1 base, leaving 13 bases between them. Here the CDR3 reads CASSQESSRSSYNEQFF. CDR3 in DNA: TGTGCCAGCAGCCAAGAGTCATCCAGGTCTTCCTACAATGAGCAGTTCTTC.

This clone was seen a handful of times. In nucleotides, the CDR3 is TGCAGCGGGACTAGCACAGATACGCAGTATTTT. It specifies CSGTSTDTQYF. J is TRBJ2-3 and V is TRBV29-1; D might be TRBD2 (5 bases). Germline CDR1 reads SQVTM; CDR2 reads ANQGSEA. The CDR3 has 11 residues. The germline V and J ends were trimmed by 7 bases and 0 bases, with 5 bases remaining between them.

V is TRBV4-1 and J is TRBJ1-3; no firm D call. The CDR3 is 13 residues long. The germline V and J ends were trimmed by 3 bases and 3 bases, with 6 bases remaining between them. CDR1 is MGHRA and CDR2 is YSYEKL in the germline V gene. For the CDR3, the DNA is TGCGCCAGCAGCCAGCCGGTTGGAAACACCATATATTTT. It yields the protein CASSQPVGNTIYF.

The chain combines TRBV13 with TRBJ1-1; weak D call: TRBD1 (6 bases). Germline CDR1 and CDR2: PRHDT and FYEKMQ (reference sequence). This CDR3 comprises 16 residues. V lost 5 bases, J lost 2 bases, and 18 bases lay in between. The CDR3 region is CASSRGAGAINTEAFF. As DNA, the CDR3 is TGTGCCAGCAGCCGGGGGGCGGGGGCGATAAACACTGAAGCTTTCTTT.

This rearrangement joins TRBV27 to TRBJ1-2, with D possibly being TRBD1 (6 bases). Germline V gives CDR1 MNHEY, CDR2 SMNVEV (reference sequence). This CDR3 is 22 amino acids long. Trimming left V 0 bases short and J 3 bases short, with 32 bases between. CDR3 residues: CASSLSPYLARGQKAVYYGYTF. The DNA of the CDR3 is TGTGCCAGCAGTTTATCGCCTTATTTAGCGCGGGGGCAGAAAGCGGTATACTATGGCTACACCTTC.

V usage is TRBV5-4 and J usage is TRBJ1-4; the match to TRBD1 covers 8 bases. This CDR3 is built from 15 residues. Germline CDR1 is SGHNT and CDR2 is YYREEE (reference sequence). V was clipped by 4 bases and J by 4 bases; unmatched bases: 6. CDR3 in DNA: TGTGCCAGCAGCACGTCAGGGGGCGGTAATGAAAAACTGTTTTTT. Its protein product is CASSTSGGGNEKLFF.

On this clone: This specimen includes other DNA sequences encoding the same CDR3. The chain combines TRBV7-9 with TRBJ1-4; 9 nucleotides agree with TRBD1. The J segment lost 5 bases and the V segment lost 5 bases, leaving 6 bases of the junction unmatched. This CDR3 is 15 amino acids long. CDR1 is SEHNR and CDR2 is FQNEAQ in the germline V gene (reference sequence). CDR3 nucleotide sequence: TGTGCCAGCAGCCCAACCGACAGGGGGAATGAAAAACTGTTTTTT. This sequence encodes CASSPTDRGNEKLFF.

The CDR3 DNA reads as TGTGCCAGCAGCTACGGTAGCGACGAAATCAATCAGCCCCAGCATTTT. It specifies CASSYGSDEINQPQHF. This chain connects TRBV7-9 to TRBJ1-5; D unclear. V lost 4 bases, J lost 3 bases, and 16 bases lay in between. The CDR3 spans 16 residues. Looked up from germline, CDR1 is SEHNR and CDR2 is FQNEAQ (reference sequence).

The rearrangement joins TRBV7-9 to TRBJ1-2; maybe TRBD1 (6 bases). There are 15 residues in the CDR3. The germline V gene encodes CDR1 SEHNR and CDR2 FQNEAQ (reference sequence). The V and J ends lost 4 bases and 2 bases respectively, with 14 bases between them. CDR3 in amino acids: CASSSTQGLNYGYTF. The CDR3 bases are TGTGCCAGCAGCTCTACCCAGGGGTTGAACTATGGCTACACCTTC.

The rearrangement joins TRBV18 to TRBJ1-5, with D possibly matching TRBD1 (6 bases). Germline-derived CDR1 and CDR2 are KGHSH and LQKENI. The CDR3 is 15 residues long. Trimming took off 2 bases at V and 7 bases at J, with 15 bases between the two ends. The CDR3 DNA follows: TGTGCCAGCTCACCAAACGCAGGGGTCGGGCAGCCCCAGCATTTT. It specifies CASSPNAGVGQPQHF.

The gene calls are TRBV6-5 and TRBJ1-3, with TRBD1 as a possible D gene (6 bases). Trimming took off 6 bases at V and 0 bases at J, with 12 bases between the two ends. CDR1 and CDR2 (germline): MNHEY, SVGAGI. The length of the CDR3 is 15 residues. The CDR3 DNA reads as TGTGCCAGCAGGAGAGGGGGGGCCTCTGGAAACACCATATATTTT. Its protein product is CASRRGGASGNTIYF.

This sequence joins TRBV28 and TRBJ1-2; 9 bases align to TRBD1. V lost 8 bases to trimming and J lost 7 bases; unmatched junction nucleotides: 2. The CDR3 is 11 residues long. Germline CDR1 is MDHEN and CDR2 is SYDVKM. The CDR3 is CASGTGSGYTF. CDR3 sequence (DNA): TGTGCCAGCGGGACAGGGAGTGGCTACACCTTC.